These 32 T cell receptor beta chains came from one sample sequenced in a study of shared clonotypes between healthy human individuals. Produced via immunoSEQ multiplex PCR; TCRdb's table is partial and in-frame only. Of around 1.6 million clones listed, 95% to 99% are singletons. The specimen sequenced was naive CD4+ T cells sorted from blood. Stated subset: CD45RA+ positively selected. These receptor sequences come from a young man in good health.

This chain links TRBV18 with TRBJ2-2; the D gene is possibly TRBD2 (5 bases). Looked up from germline, CDR1 is KGHSH and CDR2 is LQKENI. CDR3 length: 17 amino acids. Trimming left V 3 bases short and J 0 bases short, with 14 bases between. CDR3 nucleotide sequence: TGTGCCAGCTCACCGTTCCTAGCTGATACGAACACCGGGGAGCTGTTTTTT. Translated: CASSPFLADTNTGELFF.

V gene TRBV4-2 combines with J gene TRBJ2-3, with 9 nucleotides matching TRBD2. Trimming removed 0 bases from V and 2 bases from J; junction bases left unmatched: 12. Germline V gene data show CDR1 as LGHNA and CDR2 as YNFKEQ. The CDR3 runs to 19 residues. The CDR3 reads CASSQDPASGDTVTDTQYF. CDR3 DNA: TGTGCCAGCAGCCAAGATCCCGCTAGCGGGGACACAGTCACAGATACGCAGTATTTT.

To note about this clone: Distinct nucleotide sequences in the sample also encode this CDR3. The chain links TRBV6-5 to TRBJ2-6, with D possibly being TRBD1 (5 bases). Germline V gene lookup returns CDR1 MNHEY and CDR2 SVGAGI. Between the trimmed V and J ends, which lost 5 bases and 0 bases, there was a span of 8 bases. The CDR3 is 15 amino acids. CDR3 protein: CASSPQGSGANVLTF. The DNA of the CDR3 is TGTGCCAGCAGTCCCCAGGGCTCTGGGGCCAACGTCCTGACTTTC.

This chain connects TRBV9 to TRBJ2-1; D ambiguous. This CDR3 comprises 13 residues. Germline V gene lookup returns CDR1 SGDLS and CDR2 YYNGEE. The ends were cut back, 0 bases at V and 9 bases at J, with 10 bases in the middle. The CDR3 is CASSVGISGEQFF. CDR3 nucleotides: TGTGCCAGCAGCGTAGGAATCTCTGGTGAGCAGTTCTTC.

The V and J genes are TRBV13 and TRBJ1-2; perhaps TRBD1 as D (6 bases). V lost 2 bases and J lost 5, with 9 bases in between. The length of the CDR3 is 13 residues. The germline CDR1 and CDR2 sequences are PRHDT and FYEKMQ (reference sequence). The CDR3 nucleotides are TGTGCCAGCAGCTTACGACAGGAATATGGCTACACCTTC. It translates to CASSLRQEYGYTF.

This chain joins TRBV5-4 and TRBJ2-2, with no clear D. The V gene lost 0 bases and the J gene lost 5 bases, with 11 bases spanning the gap. The CDR3 sequence is 15 residues long. Per germline, CDR1 SGHNT and CDR2 YYREEE (reference sequence). CDR3 sequence: CASSLGVGSTGELFF. In DNA form, the CDR3 reads TGTGCCAGCAGCTTGGGCGTCGGATCAACCGGGGAGCTGTTTTTT.

The chain links TRBV28 to TRBJ2-1, with D hard to call. The CDR3 is made up of 14 amino acids. V lost 6 bases and J 4 bases, leaving 13 bases between the germline ends. Looked up from germline, CDR1 is MDHEN and CDR2 is SYDVKM. This CDR3 is CASSPTVKYNEQFF. The CDR3 DNA reads as TGTGCCAGCAGCCCTACAGTGAAATACAATGAGCAGTTCTTC.

V is TRBV7-8 and J is TRBJ2-7; D is uncertain. Trimming shortened V by 2 bases and J by 6 bases, and 8 bases separated the two germline ends. Per the germline V gene, CDR1 is SGHVS and CDR2 is FQNEAQ. CDR3 length equals 12 residues. CDR3 bases: TGTGCCAGCAGCTTATTCGACCGCGAGCAGTACTTC. This encodes CASSLFDREQYF. Using reference TRBV7-8 and TRBJ2-7 for the parts outside the CDR3, the full variable domain is GAGVSQSPRYKVAKRGQDVALRCDPISGHVSLFWYQQALGQGPEFLTYFQNEAQLDKSGLPSDRFFAERPEGSVSTLKIQRTQQEDSAVYLCASSLFDREQYFGPGTRLTVT.

The rearrangement links TRBV5-4 to TRBJ2-3; TRBD2 matches 9 bases. This CDR3 comprises 16 residues. V was pared by 4 bases and J by 2 bases, with 8 bases of the junction left unmatched. Germline V gene sequence: CDR1 SGHNT, CDR2 YYREEE (reference sequence). CDR3 in DNA: TGTGCCAGCAGCACGAGACTAGCGGAGTCCACAGATACGCAGTATTTT. Translation gives CASSTRLAESTDTQYF.

The CDR3 loop reads CASSSLGTSVEETQYF. CDR3 sequence (DNA): TGTGCCAGCAGCTCCCTAGGGACTAGCGTGGAAGAGACCCAGTACTTC. This sequence joins TRBV7-9 and TRBJ2-5; 10 bases align to TRBD2. The CDR3 sequence is 16 residues long. The ends lost 4 bases at V and 3 bases at J; junction bases unmatched: 8. In germline, CDR1 is SEHNR, CDR2 FQNEAQ (reference sequence).

The chain employs TRBV6-5 and TRBJ1-2; perhaps TRBD1 as D (5 bases). This CDR3 has 14 amino acids. V was shortened by 4 bases and J by 6 bases, with 15 bases between the two germline ends. Looked up from germline, CDR1 is MNHEY and CDR2 is SVGAGI. The CDR3 coding sequence is TGTGCCAGCAGTTCCCCGGGACTCAGGGATGGCTACACCTTC. Protein product: CASSSPGLRDGYTF.

The chain couples TRBV7-2 to TRBJ2-7; 7 bases map to TRBD2. This CDR3 region has 17 residues. V was pared by 5 bases and J by 2 bases, with 15 bases of the junction left unmatched. CDR1 is SGHTA, CDR2 FQGNSA, per germline. CDR3 loop: CASSPGFSGNLPYEQYF. The CDR3 DNA follows: TGTGCCAGCAGCCCAGGTTTCAGCGGGAATTTACCCTACGAGCAGTACTTC.

The CDR3 loop is CASRGLAGGTYEQYF. The CDR3 region has the DNA TGTGCCAGTAGGGGACTAGCGGGAGGGACCTACGAGCAGTACTTC. The chain couples TRBV19 to TRBJ2-7; 16 nucleotides agree with TRBD2. The CDR3 contains 15 residues. From germline, CDR1 is LNHDA and CDR2 SQIVND (reference sequence). V gave up 6 bases and J gave up 2 bases; unmatched junction bases: 1.

The gene calls are TRBV29-1 and TRBJ2-3; 9 bases are shared with TRBD1. The CDR3 length is 14 residues. The germline V gene has CDR1 SQVTM and CDR2 ANQGSEA. The V gene end was trimmed by 4 bases and the J gene end by 0 bases; junction bases not matched to a gene: 2. As DNA, the CDR3 is TGCAGCGTTGCAGGACAGGGGAGCACAGATACGCAGTATTTT. As protein: CSVAGQGSTDTQYF.

Comment on this clone: At the DNA level, this CDR3 is encoded by other sequences in the same sample as well. The genes are TRBV9 and TRBJ2-1; D may be TRBD1 (6 bases). V lost 4 bases, J lost 0 bases, and 11 bases lay in between. The germline V gene has CDR1 SGDLS and CDR2 YYNGEE. This CDR3 has 15 residues. The CDR3 sequence: CASSPGQSSYNEQFF. For the CDR3, the DNA is TGTGCCAGCAGCCCCGGACAGAGCTCCTACAATGAGCAGTTCTTC.

This sequence joins TRBV6-5 and TRBJ1-1; the match to TRBD1 covers 7 bases. Germline V gene sequence: CDR1 MNHEY, CDR2 SVGAGI. The CDR3 consists of 14 residues. Losses at the gene ends were 6 bases for V and 1 base for J; bases not matched to a gene: 5. CDR3 nucleotides: TGTGCCAGCAGACCGACAGGGAGGAACACTGAAGCTTTCTTT. As protein: CASRPTGRNTEAFF.

As DNA, the CDR3 is TGTGCCAGCAGCGAGCCGAGAAGGGGCTACACCTTC. Its translation: CASSEPRRGYTF. This chain uses TRBV9 with TRBJ1-2, with no clear D. CDR3 size: 12 residues. The V and J ends lost 3 bases and 8 bases respectively, with 11 bases between them. Germline V lookup: CDR1 SGDLS, CDR2 YYNGEE.

The V call is TRBV28, the J call TRBJ1-4; D unclear. Trimming pared 3 bases from V and 14 bases from J, leaving 13 bases between. The CDR3 runs to 12 residues. From germline, CDR1 is MDHEN and CDR2 SYDVKM. The CDR3 DNA reads TGTGCCAGCAGTTTCCAGAAGAGGCACCTGTTTTTT. Translating it yields CASSFQKRHLFF.

The chain combines TRBV6-5 with TRBJ1-2; 7 nucleotides agree with TRBD1. CDR3 size: 15 residues. The germline CDR1 and CDR2 sequences are MNHEY and SVGAGI. V gave up 2 bases and J gave up 8 bases; unmatched junction bases: 11. CDR3 protein: CASSYLGRGRRGYTF. CDR3 coding DNA: TGTGCCAGCAGTTACCTCGGGAGGGGGCGCAGAGGCTACACCTTC.

The chain employs TRBV19 and TRBJ1-2, with D perhaps TRBD1 (5 bases). V lost 6 bases and J lost 5, with 16 bases in between. The CDR3 contains 14 residues. Germline CDR1 reads LNHDA; CDR2 reads SQIVND (reference sequence). In DNA, the CDR3 is TGTGCCAGTAGCTCCAGGGACTCCCCTTATGGCTACACCTTC. Residues: CASSSRDSPYGYTF. Drawing the rest from reference TRBV19 and TRBJ1-2, the complete variable domain is DGGITQSPKYLFRKEGQNVTLSCEQNLNHDAMYWYRQDPGQGLRLIYYSQIVNDFQKGDIAEGYSVSREKKESFPLTVTSAQKNPTAFYLCASSSRDSPYGYTFGSGTRLTVV.

This clone was detected once. This CDR3 is CASSSGTSGRTDTQYF. CDR3 DNA: TGTGCCAGCAGCTCCGGGACTAGCGGTCGCACAGATACGCAGTATTTT. This rearrangement joins TRBV11-3 to TRBJ2-3; 11 bases line up with TRBD2. Germline lookup yields CDR1 SGHNT and CDR2 YENEEA. This CDR3 spans 16 amino acids. The V segment lost 4 bases and the J segment 1 base; nucleotides outside the gene matches: 4.

This clone was counted once. This chain connects TRBV5-4 to TRBJ2-5, with 11 positions matching TRBD2. CDR3 length equals 15 residues. V was pared by 4 bases and J by 9 bases, with 11 bases of the junction left unmatched. The germline CDR1 and CDR2 sequences are SGHNT and YYREEE (reference sequence). Written as DNA, the CDR3 is TGTGCCAGCAGCGGAGGGCTAGCGGGAGGTCCGTCCCAGTACTTC. Its protein is CASSGGLAGGPSQYF.

This chain joins TRBV18 and TRBJ1-2; maybe TRBD1 (5 bases). The CDR3 totals 14 residues. Trimming cost V 4 bases and J 8 bases, with 17 bases left between them. Germline V CDR1 and CDR2: KGHSH, LQKENI. The CDR3 region has the DNA TGTGCCAGCTCACAACTCGAGGGGCCCGGCGGCTACACCTTC. It yields the protein CASSQLEGPGGYTF.

The rearrangement joins TRBV5-1 to TRBJ2-7; a possible D gene is TRBD1 (5 bases). There are 14 residues in the CDR3. Trimming cost V 2 bases and J 2 bases, with 11 bases left between them. Germline lookup yields CDR1 SGHRS and CDR2 YFSETQ. CDR3 bases: TGCGCCAGCAGCTTCCAGGACACCGCCTACGAGCAGTACTTC. Translated, it gives CASSFQDTAYEQYF.

V usage is TRBV6-5 and J usage is TRBJ2-7; D ambiguous. This CDR3 region has 15 residues. Trimming took 0 bases from V and 1 from J, leaving 10 bases between them. Germline loops: CDR1 MNHEY, CDR2 SVGAGI. The CDR3 region is CASSYSALGSYEQYF. As DNA, the CDR3 is TGTGCCAGCAGTTACTCGGCTCTCGGGTCCTACGAGCAGTACTTC.

This clone was observed once. This sequence joins TRBV14 and TRBJ1-2, with unresolved D. Trimming pared 0 bases from V and 2 bases from J, leaving 4 bases between. Germline V gene data show CDR1 as SGHDN and CDR2 as FVKESK. There are 13 residues in the CDR3. DNA of the CDR3: TGTGCCAGCAGCCAAGATCAGAACTATGGCTACACCTTC. Its translation: CASSQDQNYGYTF. The complete variable domain, with remaining parts taken from reference TRBV14 and TRBJ1-2, reads EAGVTQFPSHSVIEKGQTVTLRCDPISGHDNLYWYRRVMGKEIKFLLHFVKESKQDESGMPNNRFLAERTGGTYSTLKVQPAELEDSGVYFCASSQDQNYGYTFGSGTRLTVV.

The rearrangement uses TRBV18 and TRBJ1-2, with unresolved D. Trimming cost V 2 bases and J 3 bases, with 10 bases left between them. The germline gives CDR1 KGHSH, CDR2 LQKENI. The CDR3 length is 14 residues. CDR3 region: CASSPSKGDYGYTF. The DNA of the CDR3 is TGTGCCAGCTCACCATCCAAGGGAGACTATGGCTACACCTTC.

This rearrangement joins TRBV28 to TRBJ2-5; D possibly corresponds to TRBD1 (6 bases). CDR3 size: 14 residues. The germline gives CDR1 MDHEN, CDR2 SYDVKM. V lost 2 bases to trimming and J lost 5 bases, with 12 bases between them. The CDR3 DNA reads as TGTGCCAGCAGTTTAATCCAGGGGCGGGAGACCCAGTACTTC. It specifies CASSLIQGRETQYF.

The chain links TRBV7-2 to TRBJ2-7; the match to TRBD2 covers 11 bases. CDR3 length: 16 residues. Germline V CDR1 and CDR2: SGHTA, FQGNSA. Trimming at V came to 2 bases and at J to 4 bases, leaving 7 bases not matched to a gene. The CDR3 DNA is TGTGCCAGCAGCTTAACCTCTAGCGGGAGGTTATACGAGCAGTACTTC. Its protein is CASSLTSSGRLYEQYF.

The rearrangement links TRBV29-1 to TRBJ1-1; TRBD1 is a possible D gene (5 bases). Trimming cost V 5 bases and J 0 bases, with 16 bases left between them. The germline CDR1 and CDR2 sequences are SQVTM and ANQGSEA. CDR3 size: 15 residues. CDR3 sequence reads: CSVTRSGGMNTEAFF. CDR3 DNA: TGCAGCGTTACCCGCAGCGGGGGGATGAACACTGAAGCTTTCTTT.

CDR3 coding DNA: TGTGCCAGCAGGGACAACACAGATACGCAGTATTTT. Translation: CASRDNTDTQYF. V gene TRBV2 combines with J gene TRBJ2-3, with TRBD1 as a possible D gene (5 bases). The ends were cut back, 6 bases at V and 2 bases at J, with 6 bases in the middle. CDR1 is SNHLY and CDR2 is FYNNEI in the germline V gene. The CDR3 covers 12 residues.

V is TRBV2 and J is TRBJ2-1; the D gene is possibly TRBD2 (6 bases). Germline CDR1 SNHLY, CDR2 FYNNEI. Deletions cut 4 bases from V and 6 bases from J, with 10 bases between. The CDR3 sequence is 13 residues long. The DNA for the CDR3 is TGTGCCAGCAGTGTTACTAGCCCCAATGAGCAGTTCTTC. It is translated as CASSVTSPNEQFF.